This T cell receptor beta chain was sequenced in a study of Graves' ophthalmopathy and Graves' hyperthyroidism. TCR beta CDR3 amplification used RNA transcripts. HTBI-primed RT-PCR formed the first round, and a multiplex PCR formed the second. TCRdb reprocessed the multiplex PCR reads with MiXCR, giving one entry per CDR3 protein. Of approximately 700,000 distinct CDR3 sequences detected, about 38% appear once; the ten largest clones hold 3% to 4%. The CDR3 is 14 residues long. Germline V CDR1 and CDR2: DFQATT, SNEGSKA (reference sequence). Pregnancy or lactation, uncontrolled infections and other autoimmune diseases were grounds for excluding patients.

The TCR was taken from an adult man with Graves' ophthalmopathy. Sequenced: peripheral blood. V is TRBV20-1 and J is TRBJ2-7; unclear D gene. The J call may be incorrect, as the DNA end agrees better with TRBJ2-1. Written as DNA, the CDR3 is TGCAGTGCTAGAGCCATCGCTTCCTACAATGAGCAGTTCTTC. Translated: CSARAIASYNEQFF.